This T cell receptor (beta chain) emerged from a study of blood T cell repertoires in COVID-19. Here immunoSEQ multiplex PCR was the method, and the copy in TCRdb shows in-frame clones only, minus some. The sample records about 55,000 clones, roughly 80% being singletons. The CDR3 is made up of 15 amino acids. The V end was cut by 9 bases, the J end by 0 bases, with 17 bases between. CDR1 is LNHDA and CDR2 is SQIVND in the germline V gene (reference sequence). This sequence joins TRBV19 and TRBJ1-1; D unclear. The receptor's source is a woman aged 55-69 years with acute or convalescent COVID-19. The source material was peripheral blood. CDR3 DNA sequence: TGTGCCAGCCAAAGCCAGACACTCATGAACACTGAAGCTTTCTTT. Amino acid sequence: CASQSQTLMNTEAFF.